This TCR beta chain was obtained from a study of patients and donors after allogeneic stem cell transplantation. TCRdb processed the RT-PCR reads anew with MiXCR; each CDR3 protein has one entry. Of approximately 410,000 distinct CDR3 sequences in the sample, 16% were seen once. Germline CDR1 LGHDT, CDR2 YNNKEL (reference sequence). The CDR3 is 14 residues long. Trimming took 3 bases from V and 1 from J; bases not matched to a gene: 0. The sample comprised blood, either unsorted or a sorted T cell fraction (not recorded which). The TCR comes from a human donor who was either an allogeneic HSCT recipient or a stem cell or donor lymphocyte infusion donor (not recorded which). It is not recorded whose cells these are; they may come from a transplant donor. V is TRBV3-1 and J is TRBJ2-3, with TRBD2 matching 8 bases. The CDR3 sequence is CASSHSGGTDTQYF. The CDR3 nucleotides read TGTGCCAGCAGCCATAGCGGGGGCACAGATACGCAGTATTTT.